The table lists the clone carrying this T cell receptor (beta chain) with many counts. The record originates from a study of molecular identifiers for immune sequencing clone quantification. The germline V gene has CDR1 MGHRA and CDR2 YSYEKL. CDR3 size: 13 residues. V lost 8 bases and J 8 bases, leaving 18 bases between the germline ends. Via MiXCR, TCRdb re-called the PCR reads, giving one row per CDR3 protein. Among some 70,000 distinct CDR3 sequences, 18% were seen once, and the ten largest hold around 1.5%. The chain links TRBV4-1 to TRBJ1-1; D may be TRBD1 (5 bases). The specimen sequenced was naive CD8+ T cells from blood, with Jurkat cell RNA spiked in. The subset denotes: FACS-sorted CD8+CD4-CCR7+CD45RA+ naive T cells. The clonotype comes from a human donor in good health. Some libraries in this study had Jurkat cell RNA spiked in. CDR3 in DNA: TGCGCCAGCGCCCAGGGTCGACAGTCCGAAGCTTTCTTT. As protein: CASAQGRQSEAFF.